The 17 T cell receptor beta chains presented below share a single source sample, sequenced in a study of yellow fever vaccine responses in identical twins (dated by TCRdb to 2016 to 2019). Library construction relied on RT-PCR. Sequencing relied on an Illumina HiSeq 2500. TCRdb trimmed public reads at Q25 via fastp, called clones via MiXCR and kept in-frame beta chains. Each record represents a unique CDR3 protein, reported with the most common genes and DNA among its rows. Counted in this sample were 30,000 to 40,000 distinct CDR3 sequences; 50% to 65% of them appeared once. The ten largest clones capture 4.5% of the sample. Material: T cells from blood (PBMCs), unsorted or a sorted subset (not recorded which), obtained before or after yellow fever vaccination (not recorded which). These receptors came from a young woman who received the yellow fever vaccine. Donor details come from another sample of the same person, matched by shared clones.

This clonotype has just a few counts. CDR3 region: CASSLGAAGSDEQFF. The CDR3 DNA sequence: TGTGCCAGCAGCTTAGGGGCGGCAGGGAGCGATGAGCAGTTCTTC. V gene TRBV11-1 combines with J gene TRBJ2-1; the D gene could be TRBD1 or TRBD2 (5 bases each). V gave up 1 base and J gave up 8 bases, with 15 bases separating them. The CDR3 loop spans 15 amino acids. Per the germline V gene, CDR1 is SGHAT and CDR2 is FQDESV (reference sequence).

The genes are TRBV2 and TRBJ1-3; D gene unclear. The germline V and J ends were trimmed by 11 bases and 0 bases, with 14 bases remaining between them. Germline V gene lookup returns CDR1 SNHLY and CDR2 FYNNEI. This CDR3 spans 14 amino acids. The CDR3 DNA sequence: TGTGCCGCAACCACAGACATCTCTGGAAACACCATATATTTT. Translating gives CAATTDISGNTIYF.

This chain uses TRBV28 with TRBJ2-7, with D possibly matching TRBD2 (6 bases). Germline CDR1 is MDHEN and CDR2 is SYDVKM. V was clipped by 7 bases and J by 6 bases, with 13 bases between them. CDR3 length equals 12 residues. The CDR3 loop reads CASNERGVEQYF. CDR3 coding DNA: TGTGCCAGCAACGAGCGCGGGGTCGAGCAGTACTTC.

The genes are TRBV27 and TRBJ2-1, with 11 bases aligning to TRBD2. V trimming: 5 bases; J trimming: 4 bases; junction bases outside the gene matches: 10. This CDR3 spans 17 amino acids. CDR1 and CDR2 (germline): MNHEY, SMNVEV (reference sequence). CDR3 loop: CASSILYRTSGYNEQFF. The CDR3 nucleotides read TGTGCCAGCAGTATTCTATACAGGACTAGCGGGTACAATGAGCAGTTCTTC.

The genes are TRBV10-1 and TRBJ1-1, with D perhaps TRBD1 (5 bases). The germline V and J ends were trimmed by 3 bases and 4 bases, with 12 bases remaining between them. Germline assignment: CDR1 WNHNN and CDR2 SYGVQD (reference sequence). The CDR3 consists of 14 residues. CDR3 DNA: TGCGCCAGCAGTGAAGGGGCGGGAGGCACTGAAGCTTTCTTT. Translated, it gives CASSEGAGGTEAFF.

The chain combines TRBV14 with TRBJ2-1; no reliable D call. Deletions cut 2 bases from V and 1 base from J, with 9 bases between. In germline, CDR1 is SGHDN, CDR2 FVKESK. The CDR3 contains 15 residues. This CDR3 reads CASSQMQRSYNEQFF. The CDR3 DNA follows: TGTGCCAGCAGCCAAATGCAGAGGTCCTACAATGAGCAGTTCTTC. Full variable domain (missing parts from reference TRBV14 and TRBJ2-1): EAGVTQFPSHSVIEKGQTVTLRCDPISGHDNLYWYRRVMGKEIKFLLHFVKESKQDESGMPNNRFLAERTGGTYSTLKVQPAELEDSGVYFCASSQMQRSYNEQFFGPGTRLTVL.

The chain is built from TRBV28 and TRBJ2-1; a possible D gene is TRBD2 (7 bases). Trimming cost V 6 bases and J 7 bases, with 19 bases left between them. This CDR3 has 15 amino acids. CDR1 is MDHEN and CDR2 is SYDVKM in the germline V gene. CDR3: CASSLGGAGRNEQFF. In DNA form, the CDR3 reads TGTGCCAGCAGCCTAGGGGGGGCGGGACGGAATGAGCAGTTCTTC.

This rearrangement joins TRBV19 to TRBJ1-2; D is uncertain. With 3 bases removed from V and 0 bases from J, the gap between germline ends came to 11 bases. This CDR3 has 15 residues. Germline CDR1 is LNHDA and CDR2 is SQIVND (reference sequence). CDR3 in amino acids: CASSIDGKANYGYTF. In DNA, the CDR3 is TGTGCCAGTAGTATCGACGGCAAAGCTAACTATGGCTACACCTTC.

The J gene is TRBJ2-3, the V gene TRBV29-1, with D tentatively TRBD2 (6 bases). Germline V lookup: CDR1 SQVTM, CDR2 ANQGSEA. The germline V and J ends were trimmed by 4 bases and 4 bases, with 18 bases remaining between them. The length of the CDR3 is 15 residues. This CDR3 is CSVVSASVYPDTQYF. The CDR3 nucleotides read TGCAGCGTTGTGTCGGCTAGCGTCTACCCAGATACGCAGTATTTT.

The chain has TRBV29-1 and TRBJ1-1; D is ambiguous. The V gene's germline CDR1 is SQVTM and CDR2 ANQGSEA. There are 12 residues in the CDR3. V lost 6 bases to trimming and J lost 1 base, with 9 bases between them. The CDR3 DNA reads TGCAGCGTAATGACGGCGAACACTGAAGCTTTCTTT. This gives the protein CSVMTANTEAFF.

This clonotype appeared a few times. This chain links TRBV27 with TRBJ2-3; D call uncertain. The CDR3 has 14 residues. CDR1 MNHEY and CDR2 SMNVEV come from the germline V gene (reference sequence). V was pared by 2 bases and J by 0 bases, with 6 bases between. The CDR3 is CASSLMSSTDTQYF. CDR3 DNA sequence: TGTGCCAGCAGTTTAATGAGCAGCACAGATACGCAGTATTTT.

This chain connects TRBV12-3 or TRBV12-4 to TRBJ2-5; tentative D call: TRBD2 (5 bases). Trimming shortened V by 4 bases and J by 3 bases, and 15 bases separated the two germline ends. The CDR3 consists of 15 residues. CDR3 nucleotides: TGTGCCAGCAGTTCGAGAAGGGAGCCTAAAGAGACCCAGTACTTC. Protein product: CASSSRREPKETQYF.

In this sample, this clonotype turned up once. The gene calls are TRBV13 and TRBJ2-3; 11 bases are shared with TRBD2. The CDR3 totals 15 residues. Germline lookup yields CDR1 PRHDT and CDR2 FYEKMQ (reference sequence). The V gene end was trimmed by 5 bases and the J gene end by 2 bases; junction bases not matched to a gene: 3. Written as DNA, the CDR3 is TGTGCCAGCAGCGCACTAGCGGGAGTCACAGATACGCAGTATTTT. Its protein is CASSALAGVTDTQYF.

The V call is TRBV10-3, the J call TRBJ2-1; the D gene is possibly TRBD1 (7 bases). V was trimmed by 4 bases and J by 4 bases, leaving 14 bases between them. The CDR3 is 15 residues long. The germline V gene encodes CDR1 ENHRY and CDR2 SYGVKD. CDR3 sequence (DNA): TGTGCCATCAGTGTTTCCAGGGGGGATTACAATGAGCAGTTCTTC. This sequence encodes CAISVSRGDYNEQFF.

The J gene is TRBJ1-5, the V gene TRBV19; D may be TRBD1 (5 bases). V was trimmed by 3 bases and J by 4 bases, leaving 10 bases between them. Germline V gene lookup returns CDR1 LNHDA and CDR2 SQIVND (reference sequence). CDR3 size: 14 residues. The CDR3 DNA sequence: TGTGCCAGTAGTATTGGGCAGGGTAATCAGCCCCAGCATTTT. Translating gives CASSIGQGNQPQHF.

This clonotype was seen a handful of times. The chain couples TRBV28 to TRBJ2-7; D gene unclear. V was clipped by 2 bases and J by 4 bases, with 6 bases between them. The CDR3 runs to 12 residues. Germline CDR1 and CDR2: MDHEN and SYDVKM. CDR3 nucleotides: TGTGCCAGCAGTTTAGTGTCGTACGAGCAGTACTTC. This translates into CASSLVSYEQYF. Looking up the rest from reference TRBV28 and TRBJ2-7 gives the full variable domain: DVKVTQSSRYLVKRTGEKVFLECVQDMDHENMFWYRQDPGLGLRLIYFSYDVKMKEKGDIPEGYSVSREKKERFSLILESASTNQTSMYLCASSLVSYEQYFGPGTRLTVT.

The V and J genes are TRBV12-3 or TRBV12-4 and TRBJ1-4; D uncertain. This CDR3 has 15 amino acids. Between the trimmed V and J ends, which lost 7 bases and 0 bases, there was a span of 12 bases. The CDR3 is CASTEMWATNEKLFF. The CDR3 DNA is TGTGCCAGCACCGAAATGTGGGCAACTAATGAAAAACTGTTTTTT.